Below, 11 T cell receptor beta chains from the same sample are listed, as sequenced in a study of blood T cell repertoires in COVID-19 (dated by TCRdb to 2020 to 2021). Library preparation was by the immunoSEQ multiplex PCR assay. This immuneACCESS table, as held by TCRdb, lists in-frame sequences with V and J called but not all clones. Of the missing ones, under half trace to an unresolved V gene in checked studies; the others have no known cause. This sample has about 100,000 clones in its table, and around 90% of those were observed once. The ten largest clones represent more than 5% of the sample. Sequencing was done on a sample of peripheral blood. These receptors were collected from a woman aged 45-65 years with COVID-19, enrolled during active disease.

This clone was seen a few times. In the same sample, other DNA sequences code for this CDR3. The gene calls are TRBV9 and TRBJ2-7; TRBD1 agrees at 7 bases. The V gene's germline CDR1 is SGDLS and CDR2 YYNGEE. CDR3 length: 14 amino acids. Trimming removed 0 bases from V and 4 bases from J; junction bases left unmatched: 4. The CDR3 DNA is TGTGCCAGCAGCGTAGTAGGGGACAGTTACGAGCAGTACTTC. Translated, it gives CASSVVGDSYEQYF. The complete variable domain, with remaining parts taken from reference TRBV9 and TRBJ2-7, reads DSGVTQTPKHLITATGQRVTLRCSPRSGDLSVYWYQQSLDQGLQFLIQYYNGEERAKGNILERFSAQQFPDLHSELNLSSLELGDSALYFCASSVVGDSYEQYFGPGTRLTVT.

This chain joins TRBV11-2 and TRBJ2-2, with D uncertain. CDR3 size: 13 residues. V lost 3 bases and J 4 bases, leaving 6 bases between the germline ends. CDR1 is SGHAT, CDR2 FQNNGV, per germline. This chain's CDR3 is CASSFGFTGELFF. In DNA form, the CDR3 reads TGTGCCAGCAGCTTCGGGTTCACCGGGGAGCTGTTTTTT.

This rearrangement joins TRBV5-4 to TRBJ2-7; D possibly corresponds to TRBD2 (7 bases). The CDR3 consists of 15 residues. Germline V lookup: CDR1 SGHNT, CDR2 YYREEE (reference sequence). V lost 4 bases and J 5 bases, leaving 19 bases between the germline ends. CDR3: CASSNHWRGGDEQYF. The CDR3 DNA reads TGTGCCAGCAGCAATCACTGGAGGGGGGGGGACGAGCAGTACTTC. Full variable domain (rest looked up from reference TRBV5-4 and TRBJ2-7): ETGVTQSPTHLIKTRGQQVTLRCSSQSGHNTVSWYQQALGQGPQFIFQYYREEENGRGNFPPRFSGLQFPNYSSELNVNALELDDSALYLCASSNHWRGGDEQYFGPGTRLTVT.

The J gene is TRBJ1-6, the V gene TRBV6-1; D gene ambiguous. Trimming took 3 bases from V and 4 from J, leaving 4 bases between them. Germline V gene sequence: CDR1 MNHNS, CDR2 SASEGT. The CDR3 extends over 13 amino acids. The CDR3 nucleotides are TGTGCCAGCAGTGATATGTATAATTCACCCCTCCACTTT. This translates into CASSDMYNSPLHF.

This chain uses TRBV30 with TRBJ2-7, with TRBD1 matching 8 bases. This CDR3 contains 15 residues. After removal of 2 bases from V and 3 bases from J, the junction contained 9 bases not matched to a gene. Germline CDR1 and CDR2: GTSNPN and SVGIG (reference sequence). The CDR3 spells CAWSPGQGRDYEQYF. The CDR3, as DNA: TGTGCCTGGAGTCCCGGACAGGGAAGAGACTACGAGCAGTACTTC. Based on the CDR3 plus reference TRBV30 and TRBJ2-7, the full variable domain is SQTIHQWPATLVQPVGSPLSLECTVEGTSNPNLYWYRQAAGRGLQLLFYSVGIGQISSEVPQNLSASRPQDRQFILSSKKLLLSDSGFYLCAWSPGQGRDYEQYFGPGTRLTVT.

This rearrangement joins TRBV18 to TRBJ1-1; TRBD1 matches 7 bases. The ends lost 0 bases at V and 2 bases at J; junction bases unmatched: 6. This CDR3 comprises 16 residues. CDR1 KGHSH and CDR2 LQKENI come from the germline V gene. The CDR3 nucleotides are TGTGCCAGCTCACCACCGTTAAAGGGGGCCAACACTGAAGCTTTCTTT. This codes for CASSPPLKGANTEAFF.

The table lists this clone with a count of one. This sequence joins TRBV27 and TRBJ2-1, with 8 bases matching TRBD2. CDR1 is MNHEY and CDR2 is SMNVEV in the germline V gene (reference sequence). This CDR3 is built from 15 residues. The V segment lost 3 bases and the J segment 3 bases; nucleotides outside the gene matches: 4. CDR3 sequence (DNA): TGTGCCAGCAGTTTTGCGGGGGGCCACTACAATGAGCAGTTCTTC. Translation: CASSFAGGHYNEQFF.

This chain links TRBV10-3 with TRBJ1-6, with TRBD1 identical over 7 bases. The junction had 7 bases not matched to a gene; V was cut back by 10 bases and J by 7 bases. This CDR3 has 13 residues. Germline CDR1 is ENHRY and CDR2 is SYGVKD. CDR3 residues: CATSGQQNSPLHF. CDR3 DNA: TGTGCCACATCGGGACAGCAGAATTCACCCCTCCACTTT.

The chain is built from TRBV5-1 and TRBJ2-5; maybe TRBD1 (5 bases). V shed 2 bases and J shed 1 base, with 9 bases lying between them. The germline V gene has CDR1 SGHRS and CDR2 YFSETQ. CDR3 size: 14 residues. CDR3 in amino acids: CASSLGQGQETQYF. The CDR3 DNA is TGCGCCAGCAGCTTAGGGCAGGGCCAAGAGACCCAGTACTTC.

The genes are TRBV15 and TRBJ2-2, with D possibly matching TRBD1 (6 bases). The V gene's germline CDR1 is LNHNV and CDR2 YYDKDF (reference sequence). The ends were cut back, 1 base at V and 5 bases at J, with 11 bases in the middle. This CDR3 contains 15 residues. CDR3 nucleotide sequence: TGTGCCACCAGCAGAGCTACAGGGTGGACCGGGGAGCTGTTTTTT. Its protein product is CATSRATGWTGELFF.

The CDR3 DNA follows: TGTGCCAGCAGTACCCTGACAGTAACGTACACCTTC. Its protein product is CASSTLTVTYTF. The rearrangement joins TRBV28 to TRBJ1-2; maybe TRBD1 (5 bases). The CDR3 length is 12 residues. The germline V gene encodes CDR1 MDHEN and CDR2 SYDVKM. V was pared by 5 bases and J by 11 bases, with 15 bases between.